The clone carrying this TCR beta chain was detected many times. Its antigen is currently unknown. CDR3 length equals 15 residues. Trimming stripped 0 bases from V and 4 bases from J, with 10 bases between. Germline CDR1 LNHNV, CDR2 YYDKDF (reference sequence). The method for making cDNA was 5'RACE, and it used 10-nucleotide random UMIs. MiXCR, run by TCRdb on the 5' RACE reads, gives a single entry per CDR3 protein. This sample yields about 79,000 distinct CDR3 sequences, of which roughly 14% are seen a single time; around 6.8% belongs to the top ten. These data are taken from a study of neurological immune-mediated disorders. Whole-study findings and limits: The absence of any CDR3 amino acid sequence shared by expanded clones across subjects suggests that repertoires were private in all groups.

The genes are TRBV15 and TRBJ2-1, with D unclear. The clonotype was recovered from a woman between 50 and 59 years old in good health. Material: PBMCs. The CDR3 DNA sequence: TGTGCCACCAGCAGAGATTTGGCTAAATACAATGAGCAGTTCTTC. Amino acid sequence: CATSRDLAKYNEQFF.